These T cell receptor beta chains were read from a single sample in a study of response to subunit inactivated influenza vaccine. MiXCR was run by TCRdb on the RT-PCR reads, yielding one entry per CDR3 protein. The data show about 570,000 distinct CDR3 sequences, 10% to 15% seen once. Sequences were derived from PBMCs from blood, sampled on the day of vaccination. These receptor sequences come from a man aged 50 to 60 who received an inactivated influenza vaccine. The CDR3 runs from the conserved cysteine through the conserved F or W. D genes are given only for firm matches. Rows may omit the clone size; those that give it use once, few, many or a size class.

clone_size: .
j_call: TRBJ1-2
v_call: TRBV5-6
d_call: .
cdr3_aa: CASSTASLYGYTF
cdr3_nt: TGTGCCAGCAGTACGGCTTCTCTCTATGGCTACACCTTC

clone_size: few
j_call: TRBJ2-5
v_call: TRBV30
d_call: .
cdr3_aa: CAWSVGSQETQYF
cdr3_nt: TGTGCCTGGAGTGTGGGCAGCCAAGAGACCCAGTACTTC

clone_size: few
j_call: TRBJ2-2
v_call: TRBV6-2/TRBV6-3
d_call: .
cdr3_aa: CASSTHGTGELFF
cdr3_nt: TGTGCCAGCAGCACCCATGGCACCGGGGAGCTGTTTTTT

clone_size: few
j_call: TRBJ2-7
v_call: TRBV12-3/TRBV12-4
d_call: .
cdr3_aa: CASSFVGEGQYF
cdr3_nt: TGTGCCAGCAGTTTTGTGGGGGAAGGGCAGTACTTC

clone_size: few
j_call: TRBJ2-2
v_call: TRBV30
d_call: .
cdr3_aa: CAWSLGLGPGELFF
cdr3_nt: TGTGCCTGGAGTCTCGGGCTCGGACCCGGGGAGCTGTTTTTT

clone_size: few
j_call: TRBJ1-4
v_call: TRBV5-1
d_call: TRBD1
cdr3_aa: CASSGGDSRNEKLFF
cdr3_nt: TGCGCCAGCAGCGGGGGGGACAGCCGTAATGAAAAACTGTTTTTT

clone_size: few
j_call: TRBJ2-7
v_call: TRBV4-2
d_call: .
cdr3_aa: CASSQERPSHEQYF
cdr3_nt: TGTGCCAGCAGCCAAGAGCGGCCGTCCCACGAGCAGTACTTC

clone_size: many
j_call: TRBJ2-1
v_call: TRBV10-3
d_call: TRBD1
cdr3_aa: CATLLRDRGSNEQFF
cdr3_nt: TGTGCCACCCTACTCCGGGACAGGGGATCGAATGAGCAGTTCTTC

clone_size: few
j_call: TRBJ1-2
v_call: TRBV20-1
d_call: .
cdr3_aa: CSAYPGRPVGYTF
cdr3_nt: TGCAGTGCTTATCCGGGACGGCCGGTTGGCTACACCTTC

clone_size: few
j_call: TRBJ1-5
v_call: TRBV6-1
d_call: .
cdr3_aa: CASSPTQGGYQPQHF
cdr3_nt: TGTGCCAGCAGTCCCACCCAGGGAGGCTATCAGCCCCAGCATTTT

clone_size: few
j_call: TRBJ2-5
v_call: TRBV10-3
d_call: .
cdr3_aa: CAISGYLQGSGETQYF
cdr3_nt: TGTGCCATCTCCGGGTACCTTCAGGGGTCCGGGGAGACCCAGTACTTC

clone_size: .
j_call: TRBJ1-5
v_call: TRBV7-9
d_call: .
cdr3_aa: CASSRGQSNQRQHF
cdr3_nt: TGTGCCAGCAGCCGTGGACAGAGCAATCAGCGCCAGCATTTT

clone_size: .
j_call: TRBJ2-6
v_call: TRBV19
d_call: .
cdr3_aa: CASSRAVSSGANVLTF
cdr3_nt: TGTGCCAGTAGTAGAGCCGTAAGCTCTGGGGCCAACGTCCTGACTTTC

clone_size: few
j_call: TRBJ2-5
v_call: TRBV7-9
d_call: .
cdr3_aa: CASSFYGKETQYF
cdr3_nt: TGTGCCAGCAGCTTTTATGGAAAAGAGACCCAGTACTTC

clone_size: many
j_call: TRBJ2-7
v_call: TRBV20-1
d_call: TRBD2
cdr3_aa: CSAQGLAGVGEQYF
cdr3_nt: TGCAGTGCTCAAGGACTAGCGGGAGTGGGGGAGCAGTACTTC

clone_size: many
j_call: TRBJ2-7
v_call: TRBV3-1
d_call: TRBD1
cdr3_aa: CASSLWDRQLEQYF
cdr3_nt: TGTGCCAGCAGCTTATGGGACAGACAACTCGAGCAGTACTTC

clone_size: few
j_call: TRBJ1-2
v_call: TRBV4-3
d_call: .
cdr3_aa: CASSQEAGHGYTF
cdr3_nt: TGCGCCAGCAGCCAAGAGGCGGGGCATGGCTACACCTTC

clone_size: few
j_call: TRBJ2-3
v_call: TRBV20-1
d_call: .
cdr3_aa: CSAPQGSSTDTQYF
cdr3_nt: TGCAGTGCTCCTCAGGGATCTAGCACAGATACGCAGTATTTT

clone_size: few
j_call: TRBJ1-4
v_call: TRBV3-1
d_call: TRBD1
cdr3_aa: CASSNPGQGFGEKLFF
cdr3_nt: TGTGCCAGCAGCAATCCGGGACAGGGGTTTGGTGAAAAACTGTTTTTT

clone_size: .
j_call: TRBJ2-3
v_call: TRBV28
d_call: TRBD1
cdr3_aa: CASSLWPHRGWGFSTDTQYF
cdr3_nt: TGTGCCAGCAGTTTATGGCCCCACAGGGGGTGGGGATTTAGCACAGATACGCAGTATTTT

clone_size: few
j_call: TRBJ2-1
v_call: TRBV19
d_call: .
cdr3_aa: CASSMGSGLRYEQFF
cdr3_nt: TGTGCCAGTAGTATGGGGTCAGGCCTCCGCTATGAGCAGTTCTTC

clone_size: .
j_call: TRBJ2-3
v_call: TRBV7-2
d_call: .
cdr3_aa: CASSLSGGASTDTQYF
cdr3_nt: TGTGCCAGCAGCTTATCGGGCGGGGCTAGCACAGATACGCAGTATTTT

clone_size: few
j_call: TRBJ2-1
v_call: TRBV11-1
d_call: TRBD2
cdr3_aa: CASSEPGLAFNEQFF
cdr3_nt: TGTGCCAGCAGCGAACCGGGACTAGCGTTTAATGAGCAGTTCTTC

clone_size: few
j_call: TRBJ1-1
v_call: TRBV4-3
d_call: .
cdr3_aa: CASSQQEAMNTEAFF
cdr3_nt: TGCGCCAGCAGCCAACAGGAGGCGATGAACACTGAAGCTTTCTTT

clone_size: .
j_call: TRBJ2-7
v_call: TRBV10-3
d_call: .
cdr3_aa: CAISESEGREQYF
cdr3_nt: TGTGCCATCAGTGAGTCGGAGGGGCGAGAGCAGTACTTC

clone_size: many
j_call: TRBJ1-5
v_call: TRBV12-3/TRBV12-4
d_call: .
cdr3_aa: CASTGGAAGQPQHF
cdr3_nt: TGTGCCAGCACCGGAGGGGCGGCGGGTCAGCCCCAGCATTTT

clone_size: .
j_call: TRBJ2-4
v_call: TRBV12-3/TRBV12-4
d_call: .
cdr3_aa: CASSLYEGLAKNIQYF
cdr3_nt: TGTGCCAGCAGTTTATACGAGGGTTTAGCCAAAAACATTCAGTACTTC

clone_size: many
j_call: TRBJ2-2
v_call: TRBV12-3/TRBV12-4
d_call: .
cdr3_aa: CASSLWTSNTGELFF
cdr3_nt: TGTGCCAGCAGTTTATGGACTTCGAACACCGGGGAGCTGTTTTTT

clone_size: few
j_call: TRBJ2-7
v_call: TRBV7-2
d_call: .
cdr3_aa: CASSSQQGRGEQYF
cdr3_nt: TGTGCCAGCAGCTCCCAGCAAGGGAGAGGGGAGCAGTACTTC

clone_size: few
j_call: TRBJ2-2
v_call: TRBV7-2
d_call: .
cdr3_aa: CASSYPDRGGNGELFF
cdr3_nt: TGTGCCAGCAGTTATCCAGACAGGGGAGGGAACGGGGAGCTGTTTTTT

clone_size: .
j_call: TRBJ1-2
v_call: TRBV25-1
d_call: TRBD1
cdr3_aa: CASRTGTGYGYTF
cdr3_nt: TGTGCCAGCAGAACCGGGACAGGGTATGGCTACACCTTC

clone_size: few
j_call: TRBJ2-2
v_call: TRBV5-1
d_call: TRBD1
cdr3_aa: CASIPGTGGMAGELFF
cdr3_nt: TGCGCCAGCATTCCCGGGACAGGGGGAATGGCCGGGGAGCTGTTTTTT

clone_size: few
j_call: TRBJ2-5
v_call: TRBV11-2
d_call: .
cdr3_aa: CASSLVPSLGGETQYF
cdr3_nt: TGTGCCAGCAGCTTAGTTCCTAGCTTAGGCGGGGAGACCCAGTACTTC

clone_size: many
j_call: TRBJ2-5
v_call: TRBV29-1
d_call: .
cdr3_aa: CSVAGSVQETQYF
cdr3_nt: TGCAGCGTTGCCGGGTCCGTCCAAGAGACCCAGTACTTC

clone_size: few
j_call: TRBJ1-1
v_call: TRBV18
d_call: .
cdr3_aa: CASSYRHGYTEAFF
cdr3_nt: TGTGCCAGCTCTTACCGCCACGGTTACACTGAAGCTTTCTTT

clone_size: many
j_call: TRBJ1-1
v_call: TRBV10-3
d_call: .
cdr3_aa: CAISDSADANTEAFF
cdr3_nt: TGTGCCATCAGTGACTCGGCAGATGCGAACACTGAAGCTTTCTTT

clone_size: few
j_call: TRBJ2-2
v_call: TRBV12-3/TRBV12-4
d_call: .
cdr3_aa: CASWNTGELFF
cdr3_nt: TGTGCCAGCTGGAACACCGGGGAGCTGTTTTTT

clone_size: many
j_call: TRBJ2-7
v_call: TRBV2
d_call: TRBD2
cdr3_aa: CASSDWGRMGLDAYEQYF
cdr3_nt: TGTGCCAGCAGTGATTGGGGAAGGATGGGACTAGACGCCTACGAGCAGTACTTC

clone_size: .
j_call: TRBJ2-7
v_call: TRBV28
d_call: TRBD1
cdr3_aa: CASSLRRDSSYEQYF
cdr3_nt: TGTGCCAGCAGTTTACGAAGGGACAGCTCCTACGAGCAGTACTTC

clone_size: few
j_call: TRBJ1-2
v_call: TRBV7-2
d_call: .
cdr3_aa: CASSLYLGGASGYTF
cdr3_nt: TGTGCCAGCAGCTTATATTTGGGGGGGGCTTCTGGCTACACCTTC

clone_size: .
j_call: TRBJ2-7
v_call: TRBV7-9
d_call: .
cdr3_aa: CASSHPGTRYEQYF
cdr3_nt: TGTGCCAGCAGCCACCCAGGGACTCGCTACGAGCAGTACTTC

clone_size: few
j_call: TRBJ2-1
v_call: TRBV7-9
d_call: TRBD2
cdr3_aa: CASSLPQREGLDEQFF
cdr3_nt: TGTGCCAGCAGCTTGCCTCAGCGGGAGGGCCTGGATGAGCAGTTCTTC

clone_size: .
j_call: TRBJ2-4
v_call: TRBV6-2/TRBV6-3
d_call: TRBD1
cdr3_aa: CASRAAGGENIQYF
cdr3_nt: TGTGCCAGCAGAGCCGCAGGGGGCGAAAACATTCAGTACTTC

clone_size: .
j_call: TRBJ2-3
v_call: TRBV7-2
d_call: .
cdr3_aa: CASSPRPLSTDTQYF
cdr3_nt: TGTGCCAGCAGCCCCCGCCCTCTAAGCACAGATACGCAGTATTTT

clone_size: .
j_call: TRBJ2-1
v_call: TRBV4-3
d_call: .
cdr3_aa: CASSQDPRGTVQFF
cdr3_nt: TGCGCCAGCAGCCAAGATCCTCGGGGAACGGTCCAGTTCTTC

clone_size: many
j_call: TRBJ2-3
v_call: TRBV4-3
d_call: .
cdr3_aa: CASSREWGSDGFSTDTQYF
cdr3_nt: TGCGCCAGCAGCCGAGAATGGGGTTCCGACGGGTTTAGCACAGATACGCAGTATTTT

clone_size: .
j_call: TRBJ2-5
v_call: TRBV10-3
d_call: .
cdr3_aa: CAISAGNQETQYF
cdr3_nt: TGTGCCATCAGCGCCGGGAACCAAGAGACCCAGTACTTC

clone_size: .
j_call: TRBJ1-2
v_call: TRBV5-1
d_call: TRBD1
cdr3_aa: CASSLVGTGFPANYGYTF
cdr3_nt: TGCGCCAGCAGCTTGGTAGGGACAGGATTCCCAGCTAACTATGGCTACACCTTC

clone_size: many
j_call: TRBJ2-5
v_call: TRBV4-3
d_call: .
cdr3_aa: CASSQGPFQETQYF
cdr3_nt: TGCGCCAGCAGCCAAGGACCGTTTCAAGAGACCCAGTACTTC

clone_size: .
j_call: TRBJ2-1
v_call: TRBV5-8
d_call: TRBD1
cdr3_aa: CASSLVGTGNNEQFF
cdr3_nt: TGTGCCAGCAGCTTGGTAGGGACAGGGAACAATGAGCAGTTCTTC

clone_size: .
j_call: TRBJ2-3
v_call: TRBV20-1
d_call: .
cdr3_aa: CSARSATRWTDTQYF
cdr3_nt: TGCAGTGCTAGATCGGCTACTCGCTGGACAGATACGCAGTATTTT

clone_size: .
j_call: TRBJ2-7
v_call: TRBV10-3
d_call: .
cdr3_aa: CAISESRGNEQYF
cdr3_nt: TGTGCCATCAGTGAGTCCAGGGGAAACGAGCAGTACTTC

clone_size: .
j_call: TRBJ1-2
v_call: TRBV20-1
d_call: .
cdr3_aa: CSARLFSYGYTF
cdr3_nt: TGCAGTGCTAGATTGTTCTCGTATGGCTACACCTTC

clone_size: few
j_call: TRBJ2-5
v_call: TRBV20-1
d_call: .
cdr3_aa: CSARGRGLETQYF
cdr3_nt: TGCAGTGCTAGAGGGAGGGGGTTAGAGACCCAGTACTTC

clone_size: .
j_call: TRBJ1-5
v_call: TRBV12-3/TRBV12-4
d_call: .
cdr3_aa: CASRGVRYQPQHF
cdr3_nt: TGTGCCAGCAGGGGGGTCCGCTATCAGCCCCAGCATTTT